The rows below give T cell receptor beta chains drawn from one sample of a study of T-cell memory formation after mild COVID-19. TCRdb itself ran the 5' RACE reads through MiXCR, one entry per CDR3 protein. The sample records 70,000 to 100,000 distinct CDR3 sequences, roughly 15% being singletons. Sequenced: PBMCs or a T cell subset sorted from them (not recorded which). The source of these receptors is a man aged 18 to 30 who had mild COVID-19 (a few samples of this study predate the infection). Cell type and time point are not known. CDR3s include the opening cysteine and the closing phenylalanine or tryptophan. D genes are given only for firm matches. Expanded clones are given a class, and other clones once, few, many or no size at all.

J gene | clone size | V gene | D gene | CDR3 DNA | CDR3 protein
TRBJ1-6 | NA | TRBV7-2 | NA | TGTGCCAGCAGCTTATCAGTGGGCAGGATTCATTCACCCCTCCACTTT | CASSLSVGRIHSPLHF
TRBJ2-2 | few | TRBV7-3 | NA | TGTGCCAGCAGCCCGACCACAGGGTTTGGAACCGGGGAGCTGTTTTTT | CASSPTTGFGTGELFF
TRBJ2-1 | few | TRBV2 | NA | TGTGCCAGCAGTGAGTTGGGGTTGGGGGCCTACAATGAGCAGTTCTTC | CASSELGLGAYNEQFF
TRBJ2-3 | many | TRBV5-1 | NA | TGCGCCAGCAGCTTGGGTCTAGCGAGCACAGATACGCAGTATTTT | CASSLGLASTDTQYF
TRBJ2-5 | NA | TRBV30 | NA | TGTGCCTGGAGTGTACACGGGGAGACCCAGTACTTC | CAWSVHGETQYF
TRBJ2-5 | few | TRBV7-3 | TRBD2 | TGTGCCAGCAGCCCGGGGGGGCCCTTGGAGACCCAGTACTTC | CASSPGGPLETQYF
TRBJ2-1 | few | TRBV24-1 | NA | TGTGCCACCAGTGGGGACTTGTTGGATGAGCAGTTCTTC | CATSGDLLDEQFF
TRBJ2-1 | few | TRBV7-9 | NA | TGTGCCAGCAGGACGGCGATTGAGCAGTTCTTC | CASRTAIEQFF
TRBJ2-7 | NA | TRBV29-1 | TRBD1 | TGCAGCGTGACCGGACAGGGAGTATACGAGCAGTACTTC | CSVTGQGVYEQYF
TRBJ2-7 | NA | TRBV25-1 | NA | TGTGCCAGCAGAGGCGAAGGGACGGAAGCCCACTACGAGCAGTACTTC | CASRGEGTEAHYEQYF
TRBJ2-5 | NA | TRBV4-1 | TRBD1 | TGCGCCAGCAGCCATGAGGACTGGACAGGGTCTTCATCGACCCAGTACTTC | CASSHEDWTGSSSTQYF
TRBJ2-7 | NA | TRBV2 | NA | TGTGCCAGCAGTGAATTGGGGGGCTCCTACGAGCAGTACTTC | CASSELGGSYEQYF
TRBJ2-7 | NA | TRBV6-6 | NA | TGTGCCAGCAGTTATATAGGGGCCTACGAGCAGTACTTC | CASSYIGAYEQYF
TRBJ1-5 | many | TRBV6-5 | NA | TGTGCCAGCAGTTACTCGTTCCCCCCTGGGGGCAATCAGCCCCAGCATTTT | CASSYSFPPGGNQPQHF
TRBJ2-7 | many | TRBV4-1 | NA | TGCGCCAGCAGCCGGAGCTCCGGTGCCTCCTACGAGCAGTACTTC | CASSRSSGASYEQYF
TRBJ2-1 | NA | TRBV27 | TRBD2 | TGTGCCAGCAGTTTCTCAGCGGGGACGTCAAACAATGAGCAGTTCTTC | CASSFSAGTSNNEQFF
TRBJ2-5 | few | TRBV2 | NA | TGTGCCAGCAGAAGGCGGCAGAAGAAAGAGACCCAGTACTTC | CASRRRQKKETQYF
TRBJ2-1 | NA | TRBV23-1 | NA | TGCGCCAGCAGTCAATCCTGGACAGTTTACGAGCAGTTCTTC | CASSQSWTVYEQFF
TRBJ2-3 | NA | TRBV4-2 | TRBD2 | TGTGCCAGCAGCCCGACAGGACTAGCGGGGGTGGATACGCAGTATTTT | CASSPTGLAGVDTQYF
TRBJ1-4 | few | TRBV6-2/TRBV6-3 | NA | TGTGCCAGCAGCGGGACTTTTTTCGACGAACTGTTTTTT | CASSGTFFDELFF
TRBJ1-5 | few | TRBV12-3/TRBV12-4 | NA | TGTGCCAGCACCTTGGGGGGGTTTCAGCCCCAGCATTTT | CASTLGGFQPQHF
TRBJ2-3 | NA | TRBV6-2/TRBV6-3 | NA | TGTGCCAGCACTCAAACGATTCCGGGACCGTCGCTAGATACGCAGTATTTT | CASTQTIPGPSLDTQYF
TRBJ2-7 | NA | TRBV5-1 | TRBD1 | TGCGCCAGCAGCCAGTCCGACAGGGGGCTCTACGAGCAGTACTTC | CASSQSDRGLYEQYF
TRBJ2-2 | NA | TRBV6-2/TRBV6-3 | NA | TGTGCCAGCAGTTACAGACACGCGATCACCGGGGAGCTGTTTTTT | CASSYRHAITGELFF
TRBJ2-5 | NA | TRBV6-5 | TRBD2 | TGTGCCAGCAGTTACTCGGGGGGGCAAGAGACCCAGTACTTC | CASSYSGGQETQYF
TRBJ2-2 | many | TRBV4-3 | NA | TGCGCCAGCAGCCAAGATCCGGCAGGAGAAACCGGGGAGCTGTTTTTT | CASSQDPAGETGELFF
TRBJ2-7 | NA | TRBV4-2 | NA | TGTGCCAGCAGCCAAGATTTCGCGGGGAACTCCTACGAGCAGTACTTC | CASSQDFAGNSYEQYF
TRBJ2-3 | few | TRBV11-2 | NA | TGTGCCAGCAGCTTAGTACCGCTAAGAAGAGCAGATACGCAGTATTTT | CASSLVPLRRADTQYF
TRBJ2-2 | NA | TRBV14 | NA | TGTGCCAGCAGCCCTCTTCCCGGGGAGCTGTTTTTT | CASSPLPGELFF
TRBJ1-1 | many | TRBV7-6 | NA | TGTGCCAGCAGCTTAGAGGCCCTTACTGAAGCTTTCTTT | CASSLEALTEAFF
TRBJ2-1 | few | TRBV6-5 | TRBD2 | TGTGCCAGCAGTAAGTCACTAGCGGTTTACAATGAGCAGTTCTTC | CASSKSLAVYNEQFF
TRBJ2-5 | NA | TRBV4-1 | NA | TGCGCCAGCAGCAGTCCTTATCAGGGGCAAGAGACCCAGTACTTC | CASSSPYQGQETQYF
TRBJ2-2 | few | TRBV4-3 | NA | TGCGCCAGCAGCCAAGGGAGCACCGGGGAGCTGTTTTTT | CASSQGSTGELFF
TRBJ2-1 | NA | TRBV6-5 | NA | TGTGCCTCGGGGACAAACAATGAGCAGTTCTTC | CASGTNNEQFF
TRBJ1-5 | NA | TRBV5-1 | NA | TGCGCCAGCAGCTTGGGGACAGACAATCAGCCCCAGCATTTT | CASSLGTDNQPQHF
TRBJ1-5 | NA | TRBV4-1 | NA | TGCGCCAGCAGAATACGGGACATTAGCACTCAGCCCCAGCATTTT | CASRIRDISTQPQHF
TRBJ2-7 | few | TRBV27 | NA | TGTGCCAGCAGTCCCATTGGCAGGGACCGGTTTTACGAGCAGTACTTC | CASSPIGRDRFYEQYF
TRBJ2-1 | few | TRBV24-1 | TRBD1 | TGTGCCACCAGTGATTTGCCTAGCTCCAAGGGGGCAGGGGATGAGCAGTTCTTC | CATSDLPSSKGAGDEQFF
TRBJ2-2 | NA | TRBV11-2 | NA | TGTGCCGACGGTCGGGGAGCCGGGGAGCTGTTTTTT | CADGRGAGELFF
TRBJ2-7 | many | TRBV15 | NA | TGTGCCACCAGCAGAGGGGACGGCTACGAGCAGTACTTC | CATSRGDGYEQYF
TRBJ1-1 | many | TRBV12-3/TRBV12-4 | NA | TGTGCCAGCAGTTCCCGGACCGCAATGAACACTGAAGCTTTCTTT | CASSSRTAMNTEAFF
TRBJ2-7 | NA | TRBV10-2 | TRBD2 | TGCGCCAGCAGTGACCCAGTAGCGGGGGCCCCCTACGAGCAGTACTTC | CASSDPVAGAPYEQYF
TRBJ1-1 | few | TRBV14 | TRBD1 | TGTGCCAGCAGCCAAGTTTGGTCGAGGGCAGGGGGGAACACTGAAGCTTTCTTT | CASSQVWSRAGGNTEAFF
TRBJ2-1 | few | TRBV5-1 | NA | TGCGCCAGCAGCTTGGAACGGGTATCCTACAATGAGCAGTTCTTC | CASSLERVSYNEQFF
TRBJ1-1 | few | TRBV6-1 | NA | TGTGCCAGCAGAGAGGACTCCTCGGGCACTGAAGCTTTCTTT | CASREDSSGTEAFF
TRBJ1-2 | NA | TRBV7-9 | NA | TGTGCCAGCAGCCCGGGGGGTACAGGTCCCTATGGCTACACCTTC | CASSPGGTGPYGYTF
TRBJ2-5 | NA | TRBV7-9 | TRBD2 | TGTGCCAGCCGTACTAGCGCAGAAGAGACCCAGTACTTC | CASRTSAEETQYF
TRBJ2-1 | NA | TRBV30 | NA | TGTGCCCAGGACAGTGGAAATGAGCAGTTCTTC | CAQDSGNEQFF